This T cell receptor (beta chain) was sequenced for a study of cytomegalovirus exposure and HLA in healthy donors. Libraries were prepared by immunoSEQ multiplex PCR; TCRdb keeps only in-frame clonotypes and omits some of them. The table records roughly 200,000 clones, around 80% of them present only once. Study findings and constraints: Researchers reported that a few CMV-associated chains were confirmed in vitro as CMV antigen-specific. Some public TCRs appeared in many individuals, while most sequences were rare.

Comments on this clone: Its antigen is not identified.

Germline-derived CDR1 and CDR2 are MDHEN and SYDVKM. The CDR3 totals 14 residues. V shed 6 bases and J 2 bases; nucleotides not matched to a gene: 5. This TCR was recovered from a woman in her twenties or thirties in good health and CMV-seronegative. The rearrangement joins TRBV28 to TRBJ1-2; TRBD1 agrees at 8 bases. Sequenced: PBMCs. CDR3 nucleotides: TGTGCCAGCAGCACCCGGACAGGGAACTATGGCTACACCTTC. This encodes CASSTRTGNYGYTF.